Sequencing of this TCR beta chain was carried out in a study of T-cell reconstitution after alpha-beta-depleted transplantation in children (dated by TCRdb to between 2015 and 2016). Concerning the study at large: T-cell immune reconstitution after TCRalphabeta/CD19-depleted allogeneic hematopoietic cell transplantation in children was quantitatively tracked in the study by means of TCR repertoire profiling.

Trimming takes 5 bases from V and 6 bases from J, and the germline ends sit 14 bases apart. The CDR3 runs 14 residues from the cysteine to the phenylalanine. Only the CDR3 part of the read is kept: 42 bases, read in frame from the first base. The germline V gene specifies MNHEY as CDR1 and SVGEGT as CDR2. This clonotype was recorded a few times. Its antigen has not been determined. The input lacks base qualities; no much larger clone sits a single base away. The library was produced with PCR. TCRdb shows the sequencer as Illumina HiSeq 2500. Molecular barcoding was employed in the preparation of TCR libraries, with unique molecular identifiers being used to normalize TCRbeta repertoire quantification. TCRdb reworked the public reads: Q25 trimming with fastp, MiXCR clone assembly, productive beta chains retained. Merged by CDR3 protein, the rows form single entries marked with the most common genes and DNA. The sample table lists hundreds of thousands of distinct CDR3 sequences, 13% of them with a count of one. Around 4.5% of the sample belongs to the ten largest clones.

The rearranged chain carries TRBV6-2 or TRBV6-3 and TRBJ1-5; the D gene lacks a confident call. The sequence was obtained from a human donor who donated a stem cell graft to a child with Fanconi anemia. The specimen was PBMCs, collected from the stem cell graft. This receptor carries the CDR3 CASSGSGRGQPQHF. The DNA is as follows: TGTGCCAGCAGTGGCTCGGGTCGGGGTCAGCCCCAGCATTTT.